This TCR beta chain was sequenced during a study of long-term antiretroviral therapy in people with HIV. Each contributor possessed a minimum of one pre-ART and a minimum of two post-ART PBMC samples. Study results and caveats: With ART, diversity went up but was still lower than in transplant donor controls. Drawn between 2004 and 2017, the blood was possibly obtained under older ART regimens. At every time point, clones expanded before ART dominated the repertoire.

Runs used v3.0 of the immunoSEQ assay and were done at survey level. TCRdb's copy holds only in-frame clones and misses some; the assay was immunoSEQ multiplex PCR. The sample consists of about 22,000 clones, approximately 82% of them appearing once. Trimming took 5 bases from V and 0 from J, leaving 11 bases between them. This CDR3 contains 14 residues. Per germline, CDR1 PRHDT and CDR2 FYEKMQ (reference sequence). On this clone itself: The antigen remains undetermined.

The clonotype was recovered from a young man with HIV. Sequences were derived from unsorted PBMCs, sampled 0.1 years before starting antiretroviral therapy. The V call is TRBV13, the J call TRBJ2-7; D is unresolved. CDR3 DNA sequence: TGTGCCAGCAGCCTTAGCCCGAGCTCCTACGAGCAGTACTTC. Translating gives CASSLSPSSYEQYF.